The 13 T cell receptor beta chains below all came from one sample that was sequenced in a study of radiation and T cells in renal cell carcinoma. Noted time point: baseline pretreatment blood. The treatment here: 15 Gy SBRT to primary tumor, nephrectomy 4 weeks later. Clones were sequenced by immunoSEQ multiplex PCR, and TCRdb holds only the in-frame ones, with some missing. The sample has 150,000 or so clones, about nine tenths seen once. The sample consisted of blood, taken from a patient whose treatment included radiotherapy and nephrectomy. Receptors originate from a woman between 65 and 79 years old with renal cell carcinoma.

The genes are TRBV10-3 and TRBJ2-5, with D perhaps matching TRBD2 (5 bases). The CDR3 sequence is 13 residues long. From germline, CDR1 is ENHRY and CDR2 SYGVKD. Trimming pared 3 bases from V and 4 bases from J, leaving 9 bases between. CDR3 amino acids: CAISERRSETQYF. CDR3 nucleotides: TGTGCCATCAGTGAACGGAGGTCAGAGACCCAGTACTTC.

This chain joins TRBV4-3 and TRBJ2-7, with D possibly TRBD1 on 5 matching bases. The CDR3 is 15 residues long. Trimming cost V 0 bases and J 12 bases, with 21 bases left between them. Germline lookup yields CDR1 LGHNA and CDR2 YSLEER. CDR3 sequence reads: CASSQDLNSGLSTYF. CDR3 coding DNA: TGCGCCAGCAGCCAAGATTTGAACTCAGGGCTCAGTACGTACTTC.

This clone was observed a handful of times. The chain recombines TRBV12-5 with TRBJ1-5; possible D gene TRBD1, 6 bases. Trimming took 7 bases from V and 3 from J, leaving 16 bases between them. Germline V gives CDR1 LGHNT, CDR2 FRNRAP. The CDR3 contains 15 residues. The CDR3 reads CASAPPPGDNQPQHF. DNA of the CDR3: TGTGCTAGTGCCCCCCCTCCAGGGGACAATCAGCCCCAGCATTTT.

The gene calls are TRBV19 and TRBJ2-5; the D gene is possibly TRBD2 (6 bases). The CDR3 covers 13 residues. The germline gives CDR1 LNHDA, CDR2 SQIVND (reference sequence). Trimming shortened V by 1 base and J by 5 bases, and 8 bases separated the two germline ends. Here the CDR3 reads CASSIGGRETQYF. The DNA for the CDR3 is TGTGCCAGTAGTATAGGGGGGAGGGAGACCCAGTACTTC.

The chain uses TRBV5-1 and TRBJ1-2; D remains unclear. The V and J ends lost 5 bases and 4 bases respectively, with 15 bases between them. Germline CDR1 and CDR2: SGHRS and YFSETQ. There are 14 residues in the CDR3. CDR3 region: CASRPTWGSYGYTF. In DNA form, the CDR3 reads TGCGCCAGCAGGCCTACGTGGGGTAGCTATGGCTACACCTTC.

A single count supports this clone. Other DNA sequences in this sample translate to the same CDR3. The chain links TRBV19 to TRBJ1-5; TRBD1 might be the D (5 bases). Germline CDR1 is LNHDA and CDR2 is SQIVND (reference sequence). Deletions cut 7 bases from V and 0 bases from J, with 10 bases between. The CDR3 is made up of 14 amino acids. CDR3 DNA: TGTGCCAGTAACACTCAGGGTAGCAATCAGCCCCAGCATTTT. Residues: CASNTQGSNQPQHF.

The chain employs TRBV7-9 and TRBJ2-5, with a possible D match to TRBD2 (6 bases). The CDR3 spans 13 residues. V was shortened by 6 bases and J by 4 bases, with 12 bases between the two germline ends. From germline, CDR1 is SEHNR and CDR2 FQNEAQ (reference sequence). The CDR3 is CASSIAAGETQYF. CDR3 sequence (DNA): TGTGCCAGCAGTATAGCGGCAGGAGAGACCCAGTACTTC.

In nucleotides, the CDR3 is TGTGCCAGCAGCCCACCGGGGGGGCCGGGCCATGAGCAGTTCTTC. It translates to CASSPPGGPGHEQFF. The chain combines TRBV9 with TRBJ2-1; 8 nucleotides match TRBD2. The CDR3 has 15 amino acids. Per the germline V gene, CDR1 is SGDLS and CDR2 is YYNGEE. The junction had 11 bases not matched to a gene; V was cut back by 4 bases and J by 8 bases.

The genes are TRBV5-1 and TRBJ2-2, with 7 bases matching TRBD1. Trimming cost V 4 bases and J 3 bases; bases outside gene matches: 6. This CDR3 comprises 15 residues. The germline V gene has CDR1 SGHRS and CDR2 YFSETQ. The CDR3 DNA follows: TGCGCCAGCAGCAGTTACAGGGGACACACCGGGGAGCTGTTTTTT. Protein product: CASSSYRGHTGELFF.

This sequence joins TRBV9 and TRBJ1-1; maybe TRBD1 (6 bases). Trimming removed 0 bases from V and 7 bases from J, with 10 bases in between. The CDR3 loop spans 13 amino acids. Per germline, CDR1 SGDLS and CDR2 YYNGEE. CDR3 residues: CASSVAGVGEAFF. The CDR3 DNA follows: TGTGCCAGCAGCGTAGCAGGGGTCGGTGAAGCTTTCTTT. Complete variable domain (other parts from reference TRBV9 and TRBJ1-1): DSGVTQTPKHLITATGQRVTLRCSPRSGDLSVYWYQQSLDQGLQFLIQYYNGEERAKGNILERFSAQQFPDLHSELNLSSLELGDSALYFCASSVAGVGEAFFGQGTRLTVV.

J is TRBJ2-3 and V is TRBV6-1, with 8 bases matching TRBD2. The germline CDR1 and CDR2 sequences are MNHNS and SASEGT. With V trimmed by 3 bases and J by 0 bases, 17 bases remained unmatched. The CDR3 has 20 amino acids. CDR3 sequence (DNA): TGTGCCAGCAGTGACGGAGTTTCGGGGCGGGGGGCCGCTAGCACAGATACGCAGTATTTT. Translating gives CASSDGVSGRGAASTDTQYF.

This clone was seen a single time. The V and J genes are TRBV5-1 and TRBJ2-7; 10 positions agree with TRBD1. The V gene end was trimmed by 4 bases and the J gene end by 0 bases; junction bases not matched to a gene: 7. This CDR3 region has 16 residues. Germline CDR1 is SGHRS and CDR2 is YFSETQ. CDR3 in amino acids: CASSPGTGVFSYEQYF. In DNA form, the CDR3 reads TGCGCCAGCAGCCCAGGGACAGGGGTGTTCTCCTACGAGCAGTACTTC.

V is TRBV19 and J is TRBJ1-2, with a tentative D call TRBD1 (6 bases). Trimming pared 5 bases from V and 4 bases from J, leaving 11 bases between. The CDR3 covers 13 residues. Germline-derived CDR1 and CDR2 are LNHDA and SQIVND (reference sequence). The CDR3 nucleotides are TGTGCCAGTAGTCCAACAGGGAGCTATGGCTACACCTTC. Residues: CASSPTGSYGYTF.